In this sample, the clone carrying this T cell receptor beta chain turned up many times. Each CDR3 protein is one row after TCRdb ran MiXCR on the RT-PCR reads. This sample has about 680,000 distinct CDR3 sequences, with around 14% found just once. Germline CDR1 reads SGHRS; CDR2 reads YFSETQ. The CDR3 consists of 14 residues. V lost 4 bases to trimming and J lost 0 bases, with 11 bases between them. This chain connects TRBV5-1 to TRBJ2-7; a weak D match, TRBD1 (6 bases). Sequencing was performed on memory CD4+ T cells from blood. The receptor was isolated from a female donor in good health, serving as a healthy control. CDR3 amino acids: CASSGGQSSYEQYF. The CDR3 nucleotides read TGCGCCAGCAGCGGCGGACAGAGCTCCTACGAGCAGTACTTC.